One sample yielded the 7 T cell receptor beta chains listed below, sequenced in a study of blood T cell repertoires in COVID-19. Sequencing was performed with immunoSEQ multiplex PCR; in TCRdb, only in-frame clones are kept and a portion is missing. In the table there are roughly 180,000 clones, about 86% of which are singletons. Material: PBMCs or T cells enriched from blood (not recorded which). The receptors shown here come from a woman aged 45-59 years in a cohort exposed to, infected with or recovered from COVID-19 (not recorded which).

The gene calls are TRBV4-1 and TRBJ2-5; 10 bases agree with TRBD2. Looked up from germline, CDR1 is MGHRA and CDR2 is YSYEKL. CDR3 size: 14 residues. The V and J ends lost 3 bases and 7 bases, in that order; junction bases with no gene match: 5. The CDR3 DNA reads as TGCGCCAGCAGCCAGGAGGGACTAGCGCCGACCCAGTACTTC. Its protein product is CASSQEGLAPTQYF.

This clone appeared a few times. This sequence joins TRBV27 and TRBJ1-4; weak D call: TRBD1 (6 bases). Trimming took off 6 bases at V and 8 bases at J, with 19 bases between the two ends. Germline V gene lookup returns CDR1 MNHEY and CDR2 SMNVEV (reference sequence). CDR3 length: 15 amino acids. CDR3 nucleotide sequence: TGTGCCAGCAGGCGTGCGGGGGGCTTGGGGGAAAAACTGTTTTTT. Its translation: CASRRAGGLGEKLFF. Variable domain in full (rest from reference TRBV27 and TRBJ1-4): EAQVTQNPRYLITVTGKKLTVTCSQNMNHEYMSWYRQDPGLGLRQIYYSMNVEVTDKGDVPEGYKVSRKEKRNFPLILESPSPNQTSLYFCASRRAGGLGEKLFFGSGTQLSVL.

The count of this clone is one. The chain has TRBV28 and TRBJ1-2, with D maybe TRBD1 (6 bases). This CDR3 region has 15 residues. CDR1 and CDR2 (germline): MDHEN, SYDVKM. V dropped 5 bases and J dropped 5 bases, with 18 bases sitting between them. This CDR3 is CASSPVGQTIYGYTF. Written as DNA, the CDR3 is TGTGCCAGCAGTCCCGTGGGACAAACCATTTATGGCTACACCTTC.

This clone was observed a few times. The chain carries TRBV28 and TRBJ2-1, with TRBD2 as a possible D gene (5 bases). Germline V lookup: CDR1 MDHEN, CDR2 SYDVKM. The V end lost 8 bases, the J end lost 8 bases, and 13 bases lay between the germline ends. The CDR3 loop spans 12 amino acids. The CDR3 bases are TGTGCCAGCCGTGAGGGATGGCATGAGCAGTTCTTC. It codes for CASREGWHEQFF.

The rearrangement links TRBV7-2 to TRBJ2-1; 7 nucleotides line up with TRBD1. CDR1 and CDR2 from the germline V gene are SGHTA and FQGNSA. J lost 1 base, V lost 9 bases, and 9 bases had no gene match. The CDR3 consists of 15 residues. The DNA for the CDR3 is TGTGCCAGTCCGAGGACAGGTTTGTCCTACAATGAGCAGTTCTTC. Protein sequence: CASPRTGLSYNEQFF.

The chain has TRBV7-9 and TRBJ2-2; 7 bases match TRBD2. The ends lost 1 base at V and 1 base at J; junction bases unmatched: 3. Germline CDR1 and CDR2: SEHNR and FQNEAQ (reference sequence). This CDR3 is 16 amino acids long. The CDR3 protein is CASSLGLAENTGELFF. CDR3 nucleotide sequence: TGTGCCAGCAGCTTAGGGCTAGCGGAGAACACCGGGGAGCTGTTTTTT.

V usage is TRBV19 and J usage is TRBJ2-7, with D perhaps TRBD1 (6 bases). Trimming pared 10 bases from V and 6 bases from J, leaving 13 bases between. There are 11 residues in the CDR3. The germline CDR1 and CDR2 sequences are LNHDA and SQIVND (reference sequence). CDR3: CATSPGVEQYF. The CDR3 DNA follows: TGTGCCACCTCACCAGGGGTCGAGCAGTACTTC.